Described below is a single T cell receptor beta chain sequence and its context. Some clones are missing from TCRdb's copy, which holds only in-frame ones; the method was immunoSEQ multiplex PCR. Among 99,000 or so clones listed, more than 85% were seen once. The sample is drawn from a study of OX40 agonist ivuxolimab in advanced cancers. Across the study: Ivuxolimab was administered intravenously to patients at 0.01 to 10 mg/kg every 2 weeks. Hepatocellular carcinoma, melanoma, renal cell or head and neck cancer affected the dose-escalation patients.

CDR1 is MDHEN and CDR2 is SYDVKM in the germline V gene. V was trimmed by 6 bases and J by 11 bases, leaving 19 bases between them. The CDR3 is made up of 13 amino acids. The sample in question was CD4+ or CD8+ T cells sorted from blood, obtained in a trial of the OX40 agonist ivuxolimab. The clonotype originates from an adult with an advanced solid tumor such as melanoma, head and neck, liver or kidney cancer. The chain employs TRBV28 and TRBJ1-1; unclear D gene. The CDR3 DNA is TGTGCCAGCAGGTCAACGGGCCCCGCTCGGGCTTTCTTT. This sequence encodes CASRSTGPARAFF.